This TCR beta chain stems from a study of blood T cells in healthy people across ages (dated by TCRdb to between 2014 and 2017). Some background on the complete study: Template switching captured roughly one uniquely barcoded TCR beta cDNA molecule per two T cells in model experiments. Age-related changes in TCR beta repertoire diversity were measured in the study by deep sequencing normalized with unique cDNA molecular identifiers. Donors were grouped into four age groups: young (average approximately 15 years), middle-aged (about 40), aged (62) and long-lived (around 80). To avoid experimental bias, donors of different ages were randomly spread across the sequencing lanes. For two donors (one aged 18 to 30 and one aged 80 or older), the study analyzed two additional independent replicas of 1 million unique cDNA reads from the same blood draw.

A note on this clonotype: It has no known antigen specificity. No base qualities exist here, and no much larger clone lies one base off it.

The donors were 40 or so Caucasian individuals from Russia, aged 6 to 90 years, who were systemically healthy. Each donor gave approximately 9.3 milliliters of peripheral blood, collected into EDTA-treated Vacutainer tubes. PBMCs were isolated by Ficoll-Paque density-gradient centrifugation, with at least 6 million obtained per sample. Total RNA was extracted from PBMCs with Trizol reagent, with at least 5.5 micrograms obtained per sample. Naive CD45RAhigh/CD27high T cell percentages were measured by flow cytometry on a PBMC aliquot from every donor. The library was made by 5' RACE. Instrument used: Illumina HiSeq 2500. A second roughly 6 to 11 cycle PCR used a sample-barcoded 5' primer and a J-beta primer mix. A template-switch 5' adaptor carrying 12 random nucleotides introduced a unique molecular identifier onto each TCR beta cDNA molecule. Each sample yielded at least 3 million CDR3-containing paired-end reads. First-strand cDNA synthesis was performed from all RNA using the Mint cDNA synthesis kit, with priming by a TRBC-specific oligonucleotide. All cDNA was treated with uracil-DNA glycosylase and then went through a first 18-cycle PCR with the universal primers M1SS and BC2_uni_R. The original methods were these. Each sample was normalized by randomly selecting 1 million high-quality reads, each carrying a distinct molecular identifier. Reads with shared molecular identifiers were discarded instead of being binned into consensus sequences. MiTCR, set to a Q25 quality threshold and the strictest error-elimination algorithm, was used for CDR3 identification, clonotype clustering and error correction. A nonparametric unseen species model with Euler transformation was used to estimate lower-bound total TCR beta diversity. The raw public data were reprocessed by TCRdb itself: fastp quality trimming at Q25, MiXCR clonotype calling, in-frame beta chains only. A single entry per CDR3 protein holds the most common genes and DNA from its merged rows. The authors' filters were not applied to this entry. For this sample the table gives hundreds of thousands of distinct CDR3 sequences, of which about 52% were detected only once. Around a third of the sample goes to the ten largest clones.

Taken from cysteine to phenylalanine, the CDR3 has 15 residues. Only CDR3 DNA remains: 45 bases, in frame from the first base. In the germline V gene (reference sequence), CDR1 corresponds to DFQATT and CDR2 to SNEGSKA. Cut back by 2 bases and 7 bases, the V and J ends lie 18 bases apart. What the authors observed across the whole study: Observed TCR beta diversity correlated strongly with the percentage of naive T cells measured by flow cytometry. Observed TCR beta diversity per million T cells fell roughly linearly with age, and a significant reduction was already apparent by age around 40. Conclusive comparison of naive and antigen-experienced compartments was prevented by the profiling of bulk unsorted PBMCs. Donor CMV infection status was unknown, potentially confounding age-related changes in expanded clonotypes. Estimates of total diversity based on one million sequenced T cells were regarded as lower bounds and as underestimates. Compared with the aged group, more naive CD4+ T cells, fewer expanded clones and increased TCR diversity were shown by the long-lived group, suggesting age selection.

Sample: blood. The receptor comes from a woman aged 60 to 75 in good health. Here the chain combines TRBV20-1 and TRBJ2-1; a tentative D call is TRBD1 (6 bases match). The nucleotide sequence reads as follows: TGCAGTGCTAGATCCTCCGGGACAACGTGGAATGAGCAGTTCTTC. The encoded protein is CSARSSGTTWNEQFF.